The rows below give T cell receptor beta chains drawn from one sample of a study of Ad26.COV2.S vaccination and SARS-CoV-2 variants. This table comes from immunoSEQ multiplex PCR, and its TCRdb copy is limited to in-frame clones, with some not included. The sample has about 400,000 clones; approximately 88% are singletons. The sample consisted of peripheral blood, taken in a trial of Ad26.COV2.S vaccine versus placebo. These receptors were obtained from a person aged 18 to 65 who received the Ad26.COV2.S COVID-19 vaccine or a placebo. Each CDR3 is given with its conserved first and last residue. Fields, in order: V gene, D gene, CDR3 length, clone size, J gene, CDR3 DNA, CDR3 protein. D genes are given only for firm matches. The size field is filled for only some rows; it gives once, few, many or a size class.

TRBV9	TRBD1	18	NA	TRBJ1-1	TGTGCCAGCAGCCCCTGGTCGACAGGGGGCTATATGAACACTGAAGCTTTCTTT	CASSPWSTGGYMNTEAFF
TRBV9	TRBD2	13	few	TRBJ2-7	TGTGCCAGCAGCACCGGGGGGGAACGCGAGCAGTACTTC	CASSTGGEREQYF
TRBV7-9	TRBD1	15	NA	TRBJ2-7	TGTGCCAGCAGCTCCGGGACAGGGGGTTCTTACGAGCAGTACTTC	CASSSGTGGSYEQYF
TRBV27	NA	14	NA	TRBJ2-1	TGTGCCAGCAGGCGGGACAGAGGATACAATGAGCAGTTCTTC	CASRRDRGYNEQFF
TRBV5-5	NA	15	NA	TRBJ1-1	TGTGCCAGCAGCTTTAATGACTGGACGAACACTGAAGCTTTCTTT	CASSFNDWTNTEAFF
TRBV7-9	TRBD1	14	NA	TRBJ1-2	TGTGCCAGCAGCTTAGGGGGGACAGGGTTTGGCTACACCTTC	CASSLGGTGFGYTF
TRBV15	NA	14	NA	TRBJ1-4	TGTGCCACCGGACCGGGACACTCTAATGAAAAACTGTTTTTT	CATGPGHSNEKLFF
TRBV27	TRBD2	15	NA	TRBJ2-3	TGTGCCAGCAGTTTACCTAGCGGGGGGCAAGATACGCAGTATTTT	CASSLPSGGQDTQYF
TRBV7-2	TRBD2	16	NA	TRBJ2-1	TGTGCCAGCAGCCCAGGACTAGCGGGGGGGTCGAATGAGCAGTTCTTC	CASSPGLAGGSNEQFF
TRBV30	NA	14	NA	TRBJ2-7	TGTGCCTGGAGTCTTTCCAGGCTTAGTAGCGAGCAGTACTTC	CAWSLSRLSSEQYF
TRBV4-1	NA	13	NA	TRBJ2-7	TGCGCCAGCAGCCAAGATCTTGGCTACGAGCAGTACTTC	CASSQDLGYEQYF
TRBV15	NA	16	few	TRBJ2-6	TGTGCCACCAGCAGAGATAAGGGCTCTGGGGCCAACGTCCTGACTTTC	CATSRDKGSGANVLTF
TRBV5-1	NA	13	NA	TRBJ2-7	TGCGCCAGCAATGATGGGGGCCCCTACGAGCAGTACTTC	CASNDGGPYEQYF
TRBV30	NA	11	NA	TRBJ2-1	TGTGCCTCACATAGATACAATGAGCAGTTCTTC	CASHRYNEQFF
TRBV5-1	NA	12	NA	TRBJ2-7	TGCGCCAGCAGCTTTGGGACCTACGAGCAGTACTTC	CASSFGTYEQYF
TRBV19	TRBD1	14	NA	TRBJ2-7	TGTGCCAGTAGTATCGGGACAGGGTCCTACGAGCAGTACTTC	CASSIGTGSYEQYF
TRBV9	TRBD2	15	NA	TRBJ2-5	TGTGCCAGCAGCCCTAGCGGGGGGGTCTCGGGGACCCAGTACTTC	CASSPSGGVSGTQYF
TRBV19	TRBD1	15	NA	TRBJ2-5	TGTGCCAGTAGTAAGGGACAGGGTATAGGAGAGACCCAGTACTTC	CASSKGQGIGETQYF
TRBV27	NA	13	NA	TRBJ2-2	TGTGCCAGCAGTTTCGAGGGCACCGGGGAGCTGTTTTTT	CASSFEGTGELFF
TRBV19	NA	12	NA	TRBJ1-1	TGTGCCAGTAGTCCCCGGGGCCGTGAAGCTTTCTTT	CASSPRGREAFF
TRBV6-5	TRBD1	14	NA	TRBJ2-7	TGCATACACCGACAGGGACGAATCGTTTGCGAGCAGTACTTC	CIHRQGRIVCEQYF
TRBV6-5	NA	14	NA	TRBJ1-5	TGTGCCAGCATCATGGAAAAGGGCTGTCAGCCCCAGCATTTT	CASIMEKGCQPQHF
TRBV6-5	NA	12	NA	TRBJ2-5	TGTGCCAGCAGCACCCGACGAGAGACCCAGTACTTC	CASSTRRETQYF
TRBV11-2	NA	15	NA	TRBJ2-1	TGTGCCAGCAGTCCCCGGTGGGGGGGGCCACATGAGCAGTTCTTC	CASSPRWGGPHEQFF
TRBV28	TRBD1	11	NA	TRBJ2-7	TGTGCCAGCGGATTAACAGGGGGGTTGTACTTC	CASGLTGGLYF
TRBV4-3	TRBD1	16	NA	TRBJ2-7	TGCGCCAGCAGCCAAGATTTGATGACAGGGGAAGTCGAGCAGTACTTC	CASSQDLMTGEVEQYF
TRBV3-1/TRBV3-2	NA	17	NA	TRBJ2-1	TGTGCCAGCAGCCAAGAGAGGCGGCAAAGCTCCTACAATGAGCAGTTCTTC	CASSQERRQSSYNEQFF
TRBV19	NA	13	NA	TRBJ2-2	TGTGCCAGTAGTATTGGGGGCACCGGGGAGCTGTTTTTT	CASSIGGTGELFF
TRBV5-1	NA	14	NA	TRBJ1-5	TGCGCCAGCAGCTCGACAGGAGGGGGACAGCCCCAGCATTTT	CASSSTGGGQPQHF
TRBV7-9	NA	13	NA	TRBJ1-1	TGTGCCAGCAGCAACCGCCCCAACACTGAAGCTTTCTTT	CASSNRPNTEAFF
TRBV3-1/TRBV3-2	NA	15	NA	TRBJ1-4	TGTGCCAGCAGCCAAGGGAGTGACTGGCAAGAAAAACTGTTTTTT	CASSQGSDWQEKLFF
TRBV27	NA	16	NA	TRBJ1-5	TGTGCCAGCAGTTGGCGGGCGGACGGCAACAATCAGCCCCAGCATTTT	CASSWRADGNNQPQHF
TRBV30	NA	11	few	TRBJ1-6	TGTGCCTGGAGTGAAGGGTCACCCCTCCACTTT	CAWSEGSPLHF
TRBV6-5	TRBD1	15	NA	TRBJ1-2	TGTGCCAGCAGTTCCGGGACAGGACCGTTCTATGGCTACACCTTC	CASSSGTGPFYGYTF
TRBV7-3	NA	16	NA	TRBJ2-3	TGTGCCAGCAGCTTAAAAGGAAGTCAGTACACAGATACGCAGTATTTT	CASSLKGSQYTDTQYF
TRBV7-8	NA	14	NA	TRBJ1-3	TGTGCCAGCAGCTTAGCTGGGACTGGAAACACCATATATTTT	CASSLAGTGNTIYF
TRBV5-1	NA	12	NA	TRBJ2-2	TGCGCCAGCAGCCCCCAAGGGGGGGAGCTGTTTTTT	CASSPQGGELFF
TRBV11-3	NA	15	NA	TRBJ2-7	TGTGCCAGCAGCTTAGGTCCGGGGGATACCTACGAGCAGTACTTC	CASSLGPGDTYEQYF
TRBV29-1	TRBD1	15	NA	TRBJ1-1	TGCAGCGTTCATATGTCAGGGGGCATGAACACTGAAGCTTTCTTT	CSVHMSGGMNTEAFF
TRBV4-2	TRBD1	17	once	TRBJ2-2	TGTGCCAGCAGCCAACGAGGGGGCCAGGCGAACACCGGGGAGCTGTTTTTT	CASSQRGGQANTGELFF
TRBV9	TRBD2	13	NA	TRBJ2-5	TGTGCCAGCAGCCTAGCGGGGGGTGAGACCCAGTACTTC	CASSLAGGETQYF
TRBV7-8	NA	15	NA	TRBJ2-7	TGTGCCAGCAGCGAATATGGGGACCAATATGCCGAGCAGTACTTC	CASSEYGDQYAEQYF
TRBV5-6	NA	14	NA	TRBJ2-7	TGTGCCAGCAGCTTGGGGTTGAAGGGCTACGAGCAGTACTTC	CASSLGLKGYEQYF
TRBV7-2	NA	13	NA	TRBJ1-5	TGTGCCAGCCAGGGCACCTACAATCAGCCCCAGCATTTT	CASQGTYNQPQHF
TRBV19	NA	16	NA	TRBJ2-5	TGTGCCAGTAGTATCGGCTACCAACAAACCCAAGAGACCCAGTACTTC	CASSIGYQQTQETQYF
TRBV18	TRBD1	15	once	TRBJ2-5	TGTGCCAGCTCACCTAATACAGGGGGCGCAGAGACCCAGTACTTC	CASSPNTGGAETQYF
TRBV5-1	TRBD1	16	NA	TRBJ2-1	TGCGCCAGCAGCCAAGGACAGGGGAGATCCTACAATGAGCAGTTCTTC	CASSQGQGRSYNEQFF
TRBV7-9	NA	14	NA	TRBJ1-5	TGTGCCAGCAGCATAGGGGGGACGGGATCGCCCCAGCATTTT	CASSIGGTGSPQHF
TRBV3-1/TRBV3-2	NA	12	NA	TRBJ2-5	TGTGCCAGCAGCCAAGTGGGCGAGACCCAGTACTTC	CASSQVGETQYF
TRBV4-1	TRBD1	15	few	TRBJ2-7	TGCGCCAGCAGCCATGGACAGGGCCTCTCCTACGAGCAGTACTTC	CASSHGQGLSYEQYF
TRBV11-2	NA	16	NA	TRBJ1-3	TGTGCCAGCAGCTTAAGCGGACTCGGCTCTGGAAACACCATATATTTT	CASSLSGLGSGNTIYF
TRBV28	NA	15	NA	TRBJ1-1	TGTGCCAGCAAATATAGGGGACCTTTGAACACTGAAGCTTTCTTT	CASKYRGPLNTEAFF
TRBV5-1	TRBD1	18	NA	TRBJ2-5	TGCGCCAGCAGCTTCGCCGCAGGGACAGTACCCTTACAAGAGACCCAGTACTTC	CASSFAAGTVPLQETQYF
TRBV6-4	NA	13	NA	TRBJ1-1	TGTGCCAGCAGTGAGGGATGGGGCACTGAAGCTTTCTTT	CASSEGWGTEAFF
TRBV19	NA	15	NA	TRBJ2-1	TGTGCCAGTAGTATAAGGGGTTCCTCCTACAATGAGCAGTTCTTC	CASSIRGSSYNEQFF
TRBV20-1	NA	11	NA	TRBJ2-1	TGCAGTGCTACCAGGGTGGGTGAGCAGTTCTTC	CSATRVGEQFF
TRBV7-8	NA	13	NA	TRBJ2-7	TGTGCCAGCAGCTTTCAAGGTTACGGCGAGCAGTACTTC	CASSFQGYGEQYF
TRBV7-6	TRBD2	18	once	TRBJ2-3	TGTGCCAGCAGCTCGACGTTTTCGGGGGGAAGACTTAAAGATACGCAGTATTTT	CASSSTFSGGRLKDTQYF
TRBV30	TRBD1	12	NA	TRBJ2-5	TGTGCCTGGGGCAGGGGGCAAGAGACCCAGTACTTC	CAWGRGQETQYF